These 10 T cell receptor beta chains came from one sample sequenced in a study of blood T cell repertoires in COVID-19 (dated by TCRdb to 2018 to 2021). Libraries were made using the immunoSEQ multiplex PCR assay. The clones in this table, taken by TCRdb from immuneACCESS, are in-frame only. Not every clone is retained; where verified, under half of the shortfall comes from an unresolved V gene, and the cause of the rest is unknown. The sample table lists tens of thousands of clones, less than 95% of them with a count of one. The top ten constitute 0.52% of the sample. Sequencing input: peripheral blood. These receptors were collected from a man aged 50-60 years with COVID-19, enrolled during active disease.

The chain links TRBV5-1 to TRBJ1-1; TRBD1 aligns across 7 bases. The germline CDR1 and CDR2 sequences are SGHRS and YFSETQ. The ends lost 3 bases at V and 1 base at J; junction bases unmatched: 9. The CDR3 runs 16 residues. CDR3 protein: CASSYRAGTENTEAFF. CDR3 bases: TGCGCCAGCAGCTACAGGGCCGGGACAGAGAACACTGAAGCTTTCTTT.

J is TRBJ2-7 and V is TRBV27; no reliable D call. Looked up from germline, CDR1 is MNHEY and CDR2 is SMNVEV (reference sequence). V was shortened by 0 bases and J by 1 base, with 10 bases between the two germline ends. This CDR3 is 15 amino acids long. CDR3: CASSLSAGISYEQYF. The CDR3 bases are TGTGCCAGCAGTTTATCAGCAGGTATTTCCTACGAGCAGTACTTC.

The chain employs TRBV4-1 and TRBJ2-5, with D possibly TRBD1 on 6 matching bases. With 3 bases removed from V and 2 bases from J, the gap between germline ends came to 22 bases. The germline V gene encodes CDR1 MGHRA and CDR2 YSYEKL. This CDR3 region has 18 residues. The CDR3 loop is CASSHFILRDKFQETQYF. DNA for the CDR3: TGCGCCAGCAGCCACTTCATTCTCCGGGACAAATTTCAAGAGACCCAGTACTTC.

This clone has more than one count but fewer than ten. The rearrangement uses TRBV5-5 and TRBJ1-3; D may be TRBD1 (5 bases). V dropped 3 bases and J dropped 2 bases, with 9 bases sitting between them. The germline gives CDR1 SGHKS, CDR2 YYEKEE (reference sequence). The CDR3 consists of 14 residues. CDR3 amino acids: CASSSQGTGNTIYF. The CDR3 coding sequence is TGTGCCAGCAGCTCCCAGGGTACTGGAAACACCATATATTTT.

V is TRBV5-6 and J is TRBJ2-3; D is perhaps TRBD1 (6 bases). The V gene's germline CDR1 is SGHDT and CDR2 YYEEEE. Trimming pared 0 bases from V and 0 bases from J, leaving 8 bases between. This CDR3 region has 15 residues. CDR3 DNA: TGTGCCAGCAGCTTGGCGGGACATAGCACAGATACGCAGTATTTT. Encoded protein: CASSLAGHSTDTQYF. The full variable domain, rest sourced from reference TRBV5-6 and TRBJ2-3, is DAGVTQSPTHLIKTRGQQVTLRCSPKSGHDTVSWYQQALGQGPQFIFQYYEEEERQRGNFPDRFSGHQFPNYSSELNVNALLLGDSALYLCASSLAGHSTDTQYFGPGTRLTVL.

The V call is TRBV4-1, the J call TRBJ2-2, with D maybe TRBD1 (5 bases). The CDR3 runs 16 residues. The germline V gene has CDR1 MGHRA and CDR2 YSYEKL. V gave up 0 bases and J gave up 4 bases, with 12 bases separating them. The CDR3 is CASSQEAGWTTGELFF. The CDR3 region has the DNA TGCGCCAGCAGCCAAGAAGCAGGGTGGACCACCGGGGAGCTGTTTTTT.

The gene calls are TRBV7-2 and TRBJ2-1, with 8 bases fitting TRBD1. The germline CDR1 and CDR2 sequences are SGHTA and FQGNSA. The V and J ends lost 3 bases and 13 bases, in that order; junction bases with no gene match: 8. CDR3 length: 13 amino acids. The CDR3 reads CASSLNRDRRQFF. CDR3 coding DNA: TGTGCCAGCAGCTTGAACCGGGACAGGAGACAGTTCTTC.

The chain employs TRBV10-3 and TRBJ2-7; 7 nucleotides align to TRBD1. This CDR3 has 14 amino acids. CDR1 and CDR2 from the germline V gene are ENHRY and SYGVKD. Trimming took 7 bases from V and 0 from J; bases not matched to a gene: 6. The CDR3: CAITAGTDSYEQYF. The CDR3 nucleotides are TGTGCCATCACCGCCGGGACAGACTCCTACGAGCAGTACTTC.

The V call is TRBV9, the J call TRBJ2-5; 12 bases agree with TRBD1. Germline CDR1 SGDLS, CDR2 YYNGEE. Trimming at V came to 4 bases and at J to 5 bases, leaving 18 bases not matched to a gene. The length of the CDR3 is 19 residues. The CDR3 sequence is CASSLGQGALEGAGETQYF. In nucleotides, the CDR3 is TGTGCCAGCAGCTTGGGACAGGGGGCTTTGGAGGGGGCCGGGGAGACCCAGTACTTC.

This chain links TRBV6-6 with TRBJ1-1, with 11 positions matching TRBD1. This CDR3 has 14 amino acids. Germline loops: CDR1 MNHNY, CDR2 SVGAGI (reference sequence). J gave up 3 bases and V 6 bases, and 3 bases lay outside the gene matches. The CDR3 spells CASRDRGLDTEAFF. CDR3 DNA: TGTGCCAGCAGGGACAGGGGGCTGGACACTGAAGCTTTCTTT.